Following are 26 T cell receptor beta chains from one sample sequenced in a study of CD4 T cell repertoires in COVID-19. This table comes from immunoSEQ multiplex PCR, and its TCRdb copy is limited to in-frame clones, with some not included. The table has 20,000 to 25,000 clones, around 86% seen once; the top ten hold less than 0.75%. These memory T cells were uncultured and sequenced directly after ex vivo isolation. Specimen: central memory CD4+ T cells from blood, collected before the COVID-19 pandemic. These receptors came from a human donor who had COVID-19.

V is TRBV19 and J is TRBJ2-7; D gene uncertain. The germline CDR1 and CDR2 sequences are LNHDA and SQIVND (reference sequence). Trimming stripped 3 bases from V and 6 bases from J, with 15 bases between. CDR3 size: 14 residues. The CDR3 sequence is CASSISYQAPEQYF. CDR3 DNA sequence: TGTGCCAGTAGTATCTCATACCAAGCCCCCGAGCAGTACTTC.

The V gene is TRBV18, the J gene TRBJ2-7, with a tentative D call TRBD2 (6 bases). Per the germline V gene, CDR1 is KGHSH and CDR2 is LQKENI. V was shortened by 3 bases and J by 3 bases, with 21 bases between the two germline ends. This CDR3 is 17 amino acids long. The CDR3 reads CASSPAQAGGIHYEQYF. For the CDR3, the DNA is TGTGCCAGCTCACCTGCCCAAGCTGGCGGGATTCACTACGAGCAGTACTTC.

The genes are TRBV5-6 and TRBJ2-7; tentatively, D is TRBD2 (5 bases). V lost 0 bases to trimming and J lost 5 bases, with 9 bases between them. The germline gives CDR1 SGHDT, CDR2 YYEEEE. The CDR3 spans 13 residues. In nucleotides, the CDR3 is TGTGCCAGCAGCTTGGAATCCGGGAACGAGCAGTACTTC. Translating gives CASSLESGNEQYF.

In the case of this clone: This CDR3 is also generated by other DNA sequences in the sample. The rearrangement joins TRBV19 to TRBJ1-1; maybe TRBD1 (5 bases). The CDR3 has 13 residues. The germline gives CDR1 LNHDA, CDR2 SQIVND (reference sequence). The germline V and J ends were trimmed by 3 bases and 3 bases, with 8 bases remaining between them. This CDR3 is CASSISRDTEAFF. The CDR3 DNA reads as TGTGCCAGTAGTATCTCCAGGGACACTGAAGCTTTCTTT. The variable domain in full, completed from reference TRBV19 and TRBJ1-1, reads DGGITQSPKYLFRKEGQNVTLSCEQNLNHDAMYWYRQDPGQGLRLIYYSQIVNDFQKGDIAEGYSVSREKKESFPLTVTSAQKNPTAFYLCASSISRDTEAFFGQGTRLTVV.

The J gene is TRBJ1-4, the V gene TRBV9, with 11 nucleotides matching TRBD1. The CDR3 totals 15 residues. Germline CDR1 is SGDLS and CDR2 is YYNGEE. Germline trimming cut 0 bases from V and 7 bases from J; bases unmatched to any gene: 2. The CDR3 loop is CASSVEGTGGEKLFF. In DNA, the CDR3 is TGTGCCAGCAGCGTAGAAGGGACAGGGGGTGAAAAACTGTTTTTT.

The CDR3 loop is CASSARTANTEAFF. CDR3 DNA: TGTGCCAGCAGTGCTAGGACAGCGAACACTGAAGCTTTCTTT. V gene TRBV25-1 combines with J gene TRBJ1-1, with TRBD1 as a possible D gene (6 bases). V shed 4 bases and J shed 1 base, with 10 bases lying between them. Germline V gene sequence: CDR1 MGHDK, CDR2 SYGVNS. This CDR3 is 14 amino acids long.

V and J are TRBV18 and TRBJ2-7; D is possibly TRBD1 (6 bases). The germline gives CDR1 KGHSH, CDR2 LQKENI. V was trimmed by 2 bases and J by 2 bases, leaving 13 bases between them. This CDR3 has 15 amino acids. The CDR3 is CASSPNLQGTYEQYF. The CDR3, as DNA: TGTGCCAGCTCACCAAATCTACAGGGCACCTACGAGCAGTACTTC.

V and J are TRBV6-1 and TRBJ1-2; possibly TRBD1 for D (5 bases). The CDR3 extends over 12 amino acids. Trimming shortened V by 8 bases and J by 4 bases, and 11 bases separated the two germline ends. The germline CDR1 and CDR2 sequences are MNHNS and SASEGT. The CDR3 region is CASGWGLYGYTF. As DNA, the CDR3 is TGTGCCAGCGGCTGGGGCCTCTATGGCTACACCTTC.

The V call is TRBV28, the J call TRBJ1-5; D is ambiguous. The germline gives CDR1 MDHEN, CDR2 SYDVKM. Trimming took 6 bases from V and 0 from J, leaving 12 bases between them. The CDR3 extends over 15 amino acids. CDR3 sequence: CASRTRENSNQPQHF. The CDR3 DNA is TGTGCCAGCAGGACGAGGGAAAATAGCAATCAGCCCCAGCATTTT.

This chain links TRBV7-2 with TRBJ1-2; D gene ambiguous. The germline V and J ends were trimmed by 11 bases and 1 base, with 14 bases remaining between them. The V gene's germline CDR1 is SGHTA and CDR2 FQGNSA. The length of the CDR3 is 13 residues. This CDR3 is CAFQMTFNYGYTF. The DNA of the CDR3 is TGTGCCTTCCAAATGACATTTAACTATGGCTACACCTTC. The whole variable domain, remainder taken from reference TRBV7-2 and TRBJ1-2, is GAGVSQSPSNKVTEKGKDVELRCDPISGHTALYWYRQSLGQGLEFLIYFQGNSAPDKSGLPSDRFSAERTGGSVSTLTIQRTQQEDSAVYLCAFQMTFNYGYTFGSGTRLTVV.

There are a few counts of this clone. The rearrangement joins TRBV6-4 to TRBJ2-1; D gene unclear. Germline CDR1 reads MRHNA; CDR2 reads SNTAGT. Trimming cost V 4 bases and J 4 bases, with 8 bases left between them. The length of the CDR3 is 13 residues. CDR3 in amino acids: CASSASTYNEQFF. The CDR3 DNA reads TGTGCCAGCAGTGCTTCCACTTACAATGAGCAGTTCTTC.

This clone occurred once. In nucleotides, the CDR3 is TGTGCCAGCAGCTTACGGAGGGGCAGTAATCAGCCCCAGCATTTT. The encoded protein is CASSLRRGSNQPQHF. The rearrangement links TRBV7-2 to TRBJ1-5; a weak D match, TRBD1 (5 bases). Germline CDR1 and CDR2: SGHTA and FQGNSA. The CDR3 is 15 amino acids. The V gene lost 2 bases and the J gene lost 4 bases, with 12 bases spanning the gap.

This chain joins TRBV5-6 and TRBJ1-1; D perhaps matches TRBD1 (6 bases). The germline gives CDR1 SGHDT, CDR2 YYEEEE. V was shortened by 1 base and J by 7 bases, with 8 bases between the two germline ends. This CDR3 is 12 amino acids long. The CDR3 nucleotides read TGTGCCAGCAGCTTGAAAGGGGGTGAAGCTTTCTTT. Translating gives CASSLKGGEAFF.

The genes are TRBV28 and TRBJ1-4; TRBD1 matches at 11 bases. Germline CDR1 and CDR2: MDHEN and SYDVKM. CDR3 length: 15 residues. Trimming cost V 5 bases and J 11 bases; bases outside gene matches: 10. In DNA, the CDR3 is TGTGCCAGCAGTGGGGGGACAGGGGGAGGAGAGAAACTGTTTTTT. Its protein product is CASSGGTGGGEKLFF.

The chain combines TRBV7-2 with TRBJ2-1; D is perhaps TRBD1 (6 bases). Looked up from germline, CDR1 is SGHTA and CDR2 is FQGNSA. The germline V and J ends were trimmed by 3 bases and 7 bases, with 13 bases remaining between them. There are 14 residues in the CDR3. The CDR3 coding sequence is TGTGCCAGCAGCTTTTTACAGGGCTGGAATGAGCAGTTCTTC. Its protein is CASSFLQGWNEQFF.

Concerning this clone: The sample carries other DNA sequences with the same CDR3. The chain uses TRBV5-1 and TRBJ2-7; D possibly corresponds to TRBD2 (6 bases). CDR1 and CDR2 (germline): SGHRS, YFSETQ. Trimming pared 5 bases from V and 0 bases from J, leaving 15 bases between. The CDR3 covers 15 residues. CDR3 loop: CASSLVGGGSYEQYF. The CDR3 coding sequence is TGCGCCAGCAGTCTCGTCGGGGGAGGCTCCTACGAGCAGTACTTC. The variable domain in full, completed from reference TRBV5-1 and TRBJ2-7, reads KAGVTQTPRYLIKTRGQQVTLSCSPISGHRSVSWYQQTPGQGLQFLFEYFSETQRNKGNFPGRFSGRQFSNSRSEMNVSTLELGDSALYLCASSLVGGGSYEQYFGPGTRLTVT.

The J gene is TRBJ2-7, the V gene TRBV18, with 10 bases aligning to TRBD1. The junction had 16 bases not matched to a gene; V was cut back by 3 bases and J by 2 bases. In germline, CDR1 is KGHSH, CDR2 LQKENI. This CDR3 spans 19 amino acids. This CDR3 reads CASSPRRDRGFDGTYEQYF. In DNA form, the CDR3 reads TGTGCCAGCTCACCTCGCCGGGACAGGGGTTTCGATGGGACCTACGAGCAGTACTTC. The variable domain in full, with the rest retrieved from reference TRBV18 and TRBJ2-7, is NAGVMQNPRHLVRRRGQEARLRCSPMKGHSHVYWYRQLPEEGLKFMVYLQKENIIDESGMPKERFSAEFPKEGPSILRIQQVVRGDSAAYFCASSPRRDRGFDGTYEQYFGPGTRLTVT.

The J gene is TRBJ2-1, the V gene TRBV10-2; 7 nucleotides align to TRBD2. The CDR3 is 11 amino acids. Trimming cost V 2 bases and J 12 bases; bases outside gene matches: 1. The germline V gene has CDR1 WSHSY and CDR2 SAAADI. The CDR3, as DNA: TGCGCCAGCAGTGAGGGGAGGGGGCAGTTCTTC. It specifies CASSEGRGQFF.

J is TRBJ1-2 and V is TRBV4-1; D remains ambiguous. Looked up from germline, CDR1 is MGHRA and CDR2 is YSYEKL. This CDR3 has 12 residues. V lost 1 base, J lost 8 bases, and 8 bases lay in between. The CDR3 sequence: CASSQVALGYTF. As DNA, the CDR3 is TGCGCCAGCAGCCAAGTAGCCTTAGGCTACACCTTC.

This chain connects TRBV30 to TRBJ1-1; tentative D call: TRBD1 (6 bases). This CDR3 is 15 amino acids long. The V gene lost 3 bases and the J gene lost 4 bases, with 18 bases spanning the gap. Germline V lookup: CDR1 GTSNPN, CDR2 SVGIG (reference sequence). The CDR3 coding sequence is TGTGCCTGGAGCCAGGGGAGGGGTCGAGGCACTGAAGCTTTCTTT. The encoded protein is CAWSQGRGRGTEAFF.

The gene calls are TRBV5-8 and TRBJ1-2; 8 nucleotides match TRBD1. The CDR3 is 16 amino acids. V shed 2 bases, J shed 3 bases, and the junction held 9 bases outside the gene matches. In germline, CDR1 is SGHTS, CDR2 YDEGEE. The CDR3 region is CASSFTINRGYYGYTF. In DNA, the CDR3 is TGTGCCAGCAGCTTTACAATTAACAGGGGGTACTATGGCTACACCTTC.

The CDR3 DNA reads TGCGCCAGCAGCGACGGGGGGGCCGCAAAGACCCAGTACTTC. Translating gives CASSDGGAAKTQYF. V gene TRBV5-1 combines with J gene TRBJ2-5; 8 nucleotides line up with TRBD2. The CDR3 sequence is 14 residues long. Germline loops: CDR1 SGHRS, CDR2 YFSETQ. V lost 4 bases to trimming and J lost 6 bases; unmatched junction nucleotides: 8.

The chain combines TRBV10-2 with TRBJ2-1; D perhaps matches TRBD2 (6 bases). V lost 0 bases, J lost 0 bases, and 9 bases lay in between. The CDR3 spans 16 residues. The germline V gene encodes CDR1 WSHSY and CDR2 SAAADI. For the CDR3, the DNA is TGCGCCAGCAGTGAGTCCGGGAGCGGCTCCTACAATGAGCAGTTCTTC. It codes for CASSESGSGSYNEQFF.

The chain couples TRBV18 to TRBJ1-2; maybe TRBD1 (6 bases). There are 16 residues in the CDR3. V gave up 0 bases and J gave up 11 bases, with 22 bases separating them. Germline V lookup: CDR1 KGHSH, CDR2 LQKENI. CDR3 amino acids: CASSPPLRDKAMRYTF. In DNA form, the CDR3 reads TGTGCCAGCTCACCACCCTTACGGGACAAGGCCATGAGGTACACCTTC.

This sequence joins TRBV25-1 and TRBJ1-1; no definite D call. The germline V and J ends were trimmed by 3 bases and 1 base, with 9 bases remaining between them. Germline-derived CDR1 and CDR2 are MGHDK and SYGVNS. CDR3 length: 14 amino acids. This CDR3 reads CASSEAPENTEAFF. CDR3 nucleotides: TGTGCCAGCAGTGAGGCCCCAGAGAACACTGAAGCTTTCTTT.

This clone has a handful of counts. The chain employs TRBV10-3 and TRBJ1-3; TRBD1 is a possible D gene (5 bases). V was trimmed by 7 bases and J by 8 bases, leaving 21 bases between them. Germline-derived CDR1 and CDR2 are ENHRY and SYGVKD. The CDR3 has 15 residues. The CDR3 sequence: CAITERKGPGDTIYF. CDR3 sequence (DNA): TGTGCCATCACCGAGAGGAAGGGCCCGGGGGACACCATATATTTT.